These 10 T cell receptor beta chains share one sample of origin, sequenced in a study of cytomegalovirus exposure and HLA in healthy donors. 13 Jbeta primers and 60 Vbeta primers were used for the PCR. Libraries were prepared by immunoSEQ multiplex PCR; TCRdb keeps only in-frame clonotypes and omits some of them. The listing contains fewer than 150,000 clones. Sequencing input: PBMCs. The receptors were sampled from a man between 18 and 29 years old in good health and CMV-seronegative.

The chain is built from TRBV5-8 and TRBJ1-1; D is unclear. Germline V CDR1 and CDR2: SGHTS, YDEGEE. There are 16 residues in the CDR3. V was trimmed by 3 bases and J by 4 bases, leaving 19 bases between them. The chain's CDR3 is CASSSRLRVFFTEAFF. The CDR3 bases are TGTGCCAGCAGCTCCCGGTTGCGGGTTTTTTTCACTGAAGCTTTCTTT.

The V call is TRBV28, the J call TRBJ2-4, with TRBD2 matching 7 bases. Germline lookup yields CDR1 MDHEN and CDR2 SYDVKM. This CDR3 has 12 amino acids. The CDR3, as DNA: TGTGGGACTAGTTCAGCCAAAAACATTCAGTACTTC. Amino acid sequence: CGTSSAKNIQYF.

The rearrangement uses TRBV5-1 and TRBJ2-1; TRBD1 might be the D (5 bases). Germline-derived CDR1 and CDR2 are SGHRS and YFSETQ. This CDR3 contains 13 residues. Trimming took 7 bases from V and 3 from J, leaving 11 bases between them. The CDR3 loop is CASRSQGYNEQFF. The CDR3 nucleotides read TGCGCCAGCCGGTCGCAGGGCTACAATGAGCAGTTCTTC.

The J gene is TRBJ2-1, the V gene TRBV5-1, with D possibly TRBD2 on 6 matching bases. V was cut by 4 bases and J by 10 bases, with 24 bases left in between. The CDR3 contains 16 residues. From germline, CDR1 is SGHRS and CDR2 YFSETQ. The CDR3 spells CASSQIGGLSLIEQFF. The CDR3, as DNA: TGCGCCAGCAGCCAGATTGGCGGACTATCTCTCATCGAGCAGTTCTTC.

This chain links TRBV28 with TRBJ2-1; TRBD2 matches at 13 bases. The V gene's germline CDR1 is MDHEN and CDR2 SYDVKM. Germline trimming cut 5 bases from V and 0 bases from J; bases unmatched to any gene: 16. This CDR3 has 21 amino acids. The CDR3 DNA reads TGTGCCAGCAGTACCTGGGGCCGGACTAGCGGGAGTGGGGGCTCCTACAATGAGCAGTTCTTC. Its protein product is CASSTWGRTSGSGGSYNEQFF.

The chain is built from TRBV19 and TRBJ1-1, with D perhaps matching TRBD1 (5 bases). The germline V gene encodes CDR1 LNHDA and CDR2 SQIVND (reference sequence). Trimming left V 3 bases short and J 5 bases short, with 10 bases between. The CDR3 spans 13 residues. The CDR3: CASSIVGGTEAFF. DNA for the CDR3: TGTGCCAGTAGTATCGTGGGGGGAACTGAAGCTTTCTTT.

CDR3 in DNA: TGTGCCAGCAGCTCTGGACAGGGGCTCGCAGATACGCAGTATTTT. Translation gives CASSSGQGLADTQYF. The rearrangement uses TRBV7-9 and TRBJ2-3; 9 bases line up with TRBD1. J was trimmed by 4 bases and V by 4 bases; bases with no gene match: 6. The CDR3 extends over 15 amino acids. CDR1 is SEHNR and CDR2 is FQNEAQ in the germline V gene (reference sequence).

The rearrangement uses TRBV5-1 and TRBJ2-7; TRBD1 matches at 10 bases. This CDR3 is 15 amino acids long. CDR1 is SGHRS, CDR2 YFSETQ, per germline. With V trimmed by 2 bases and J by 2 bases, 4 bases remained unmatched. The DNA of the CDR3 is TGCGCCAGCAGCTTACCGGGACAGGGGCCCTACGAGCAGTACTTC. This translates into CASSLPGQGPYEQYF.

The V call is TRBV7-3, the J call TRBJ2-7; 9 positions agree with TRBD1. Germline CDR1 and CDR2: SGHTA and FQGTGA. Unmatched junction bases numbered 2, after V lost 5 bases and J lost 3 bases. The length of the CDR3 is 13 residues. The CDR3: CASSRDRDYEQYF. The CDR3 DNA follows: TGTGCCAGCAGCCGGGACAGGGACTACGAGCAGTACTTC. Using reference TRBV7-3 and TRBJ2-7 for the parts outside the CDR3, the full variable domain is GAGVSQTPSNKVTEKGKYVELRCDPISGHTALYWYRQSLGQGPEFLIYFQGTGAADDSGLPNDRFFAVRPEGSVSTLKIQRTERGDSAVYLCASSRDRDYEQYFGPGTRLTVT.

This rearrangement joins TRBV11-2 to TRBJ2-1; 9 bases align to TRBD1. Germline trimming cut 10 bases from V and 6 bases from J; bases unmatched to any gene: 16. This CDR3 is built from 16 residues. Germline V gene data show CDR1 as SGHAT and CDR2 as FQNNGV. For the CDR3, the DNA is TGTGCCATCAAGAGCCTGCGGACAGGGGCCCCCAATGAGCAGTTCTTC. Protein: CAIKSLRTGAPNEQFF.